These T cell receptor beta chains were read from a single sample in a study of identical twins. TCRdb processed the 5' RACE reads anew with MiXCR; each CDR3 protein has one entry. The top ten hold about 9% of the sample, which has about 240,000 distinct CDR3 sequences, more than 9% seen once. Sequences were obtained from memory T cells sorted from blood. These receptors originate from a man between 45 and 60 years old in good health. Each CDR3 is given with its conserved first and last residue. D genes are given only for firm matches. Only some rows state a clone size, as once, few, many or a class for expanded clones.

d_call	clone_size	v_call	j_call	cdr3_nt	cdr3_aa
TRBD1	few	TRBV5-1	TRBJ1-1	TGCGCCAGCAGCTCGGACGACAGGGGACCCTACACTGAAGCTTTCTTT	CASSSDDRGPYTEAFF
NA	NA	TRBV6-1	TRBJ1-3	TGTGCCAGCAGTGAAGGGCGGGGACTCTCCTCTGGAAACACCATATATTTT	CASSEGRGLSSGNTIYF
TRBD2	many	TRBV5-1	TRBJ2-7	TGCGCCAGCAGCTTGAGTTCGGGAGGAGCCTACGAGCAGTACTTC	CASSLSSGGAYEQYF
NA	few	TRBV5-1	TRBJ2-2	TGCGCCAGCAGCTTGGAGGGACATAACACCGGGGAGCTGTTTTTT	CASSLEGHNTGELFF
TRBD1	NA	TRBV4-2	TRBJ2-3	TGTGCCAGCAGCCAAGATAGAGCGGGACAGGGGAGGGGAGATACGCAGTATTTT	CASSQDRAGQGRGDTQYF
NA	many	TRBV9	TRBJ1-2	TGTGCCAGCAGCCCTCTTGGAGGGAGGGGGTATGGCTACACCTTC	CASSPLGGRGYGYTF
TRBD2	few	TRBV20-1	TRBJ2-1	TGCAGTGCTTTTAGCGGGAGGGACAATGAGCAGTTCTTC	CSAFSGRDNEQFF
TRBD1	NA	TRBV24-1	TRBJ1-5	TGTGCCACCAGCCCAGCCGGACAGGGTAACGATCAGCCCCAGCATTTT	CATSPAGQGNDQPQHF
NA	many	TRBV28	TRBJ1-4	TGTGCCAGCAGTTTTTTGGGGTTCGGGGGTGGCAGTGAAAAACTGTTTTTT	CASSFLGFGGGSEKLFF
TRBD2	many	TRBV5-5	TRBJ2-3	TGTGCCAGCAGCTTGCCTAGCGGATCAGATACGCAGTATTTT	CASSLPSGSDTQYF